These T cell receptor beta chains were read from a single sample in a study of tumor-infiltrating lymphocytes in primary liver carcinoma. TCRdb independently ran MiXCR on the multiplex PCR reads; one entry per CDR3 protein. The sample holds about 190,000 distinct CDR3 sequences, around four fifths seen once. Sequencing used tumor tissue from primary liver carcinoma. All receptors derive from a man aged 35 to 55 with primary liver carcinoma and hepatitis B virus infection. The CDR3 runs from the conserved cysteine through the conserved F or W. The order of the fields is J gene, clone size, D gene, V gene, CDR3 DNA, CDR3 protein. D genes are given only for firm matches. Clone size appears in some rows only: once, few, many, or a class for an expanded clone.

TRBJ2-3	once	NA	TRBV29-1	TGCATCGTTGCTGGCGGAAATAGCACAGATACGCAGTATTTT	CIVAGGNSTDTQYF
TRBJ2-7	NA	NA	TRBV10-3	TGTGCCATCAGTGACCCAACCCTCCGGGACGATAGGGCCTACGAGCAATACTTC	CAISDPTLRDDRAYEQYF
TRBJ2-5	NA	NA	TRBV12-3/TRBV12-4	TGTGCCAGCAGTTATTCACGGAATGAGGAGACCCAGTACTTC	CASSYSRNEETQYF
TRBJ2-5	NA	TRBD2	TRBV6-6	TGTGCCAGCAACCAATGGGGTTTACTGACTAGCGGGAGGTCCGTAGAGACCCAGTACTTC	CASNQWGLLTSGRSVETQYF
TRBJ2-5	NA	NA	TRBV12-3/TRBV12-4	TGTGCCAACAGTCTCCCTTCGGGGCAGGGCGAGACCCAGTACTTC	CANSLPSGQGETQYF
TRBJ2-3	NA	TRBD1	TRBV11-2	TGTACCAGCAGCTGGGGGACAGTGCAGCCAGATACGGAGTATTTT	CTSSWGTVQPDTEYF
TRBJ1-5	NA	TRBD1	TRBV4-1	TGCGCCAGCGGCCAGGGGGTAGATAGCAATCAGCCCCAGCAATTT	CASGQGVDSNQPQQF
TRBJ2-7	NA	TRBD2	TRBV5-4	TGTGCCAGCAGCCTTCGGACTAGCGGGAGATACGCGCAATACTTC	CASSLRTSGRYAQYF
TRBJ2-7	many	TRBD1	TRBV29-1	TGCAGCGTTGGGACAGGGGTCGGCGAGCAGTACTTC	CSVGTGVGEQYF
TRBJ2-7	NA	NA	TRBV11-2	TGTGCCAGCAGCTTTAACAGGATCCCCTACGAGCAGTACTTC	CASSFNRIPYEQYF
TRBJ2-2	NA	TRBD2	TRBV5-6	TGTGCCAGCGGCTTAGTAATCAGTGGCGGGAGCCACACGAACACCGGGGAGCTGTTTTTT	CASGLVISGGSHTNTGELFF
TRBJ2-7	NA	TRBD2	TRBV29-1	TGCAGCGTTCAATCGAGGGGAGGGCATGAGCAGGACTTC	CSVQSRGGHEQDF
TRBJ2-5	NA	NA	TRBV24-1	TGTGCCACCAGTGATCCTAATCCTGGAGAGACCCAGTACTTC	CATSDPNPGETQYF
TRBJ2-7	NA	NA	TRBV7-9	TGCGCCAGCACCACTACAGGCCCCCCATACGAGCAGTACTTC	CASTTTGPPYEQYF
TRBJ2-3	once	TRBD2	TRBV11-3	TGTGCTAGCGGCATTAGCGGGAGGCGGACAGATACGCAGTATTTT	CASGISGRRTDTQYF
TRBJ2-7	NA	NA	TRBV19	TGTGCCAGTAGTACTGAAGGAGGGACCTACAAGAAGTACTTC	CASSTEGGTYKKYF
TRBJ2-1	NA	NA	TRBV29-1	TGCAGCGTTGGTCTTCTGGACGCCAGCTCCTACAATAAGCAGTTCTTC	CSVGLLDASSYNKQFF
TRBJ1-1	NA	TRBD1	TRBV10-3	TGTGCCATCAGCGGACAGGATCTGAACATTGAAGCTTTCTTT	CAISGQDLNIEAFF
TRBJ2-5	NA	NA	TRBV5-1	TGCGCCAGCAGATCCTACGGACTAACGGGAGAGCAAGAGACCCAGTACTTC	CASRSYGLTGEQETQYF
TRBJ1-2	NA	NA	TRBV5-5	TGTGCCGGCAGCCCGCACCCGGACAGAACTGACTATGGCTACACCTTC	CAGSPHPDRTDYGYTF
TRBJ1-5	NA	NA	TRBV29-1	TGCAGCGTAACCAGCTGGGGCGGCCAGCGCCAGCATTTT	CSVTSWGGQRQHF
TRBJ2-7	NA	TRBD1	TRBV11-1	TGTGCCAGCAAATCAGGACAGGGCCTCGAGCAGTACTTC	CASKSGQGLEQYF
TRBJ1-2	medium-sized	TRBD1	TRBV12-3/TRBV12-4	TGTGCCAGCAGATCCGGACAGGGGATTGGCTATGGCTACACCTTC	CASRSGQGIGYGYTF
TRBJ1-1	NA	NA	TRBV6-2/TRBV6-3	TGTGTCAGCCGGCTGACAGAAAACACTGAAGCTTTCTTT	CVSRLTENTEAFF
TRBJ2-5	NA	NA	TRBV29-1	TGCAGTGTTCCACTGGACGTGGAGACTCAGTACTTC	CSVPLDVETQYF
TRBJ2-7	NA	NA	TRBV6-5	TGTGTCAGCAACCGAGAGGGAGACTACGAGCAATACTTC	CVSNREGDYEQYF
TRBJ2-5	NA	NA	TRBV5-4	TGTGCCAGCAGCTTGTATCTAGAGACCCAATACTTC	CASSLYLETQYF
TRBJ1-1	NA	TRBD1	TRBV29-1	TGCAGGGCTCCGGGACAGGTGGTGGCTGAAGCTTTCTTT	CRAPGQVVAEAFF
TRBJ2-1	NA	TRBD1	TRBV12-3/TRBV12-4	TGTGCCAGATCCTGGACAGGGGTGGTTTATGTGCAGTTCTTC	CARSWTGVVYVQFF
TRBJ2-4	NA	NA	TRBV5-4	TGTACCAGCAGATTGGCATGGGGCGTAAAAAACATTCAGTACTTC	CTSRLAWGVKNIQYF
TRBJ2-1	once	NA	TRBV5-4	TGTGCCAGCAGCTTAGGGTGGTTGAAGAATGAGGAGTTCTTC	CASSLGWLKNEEFF
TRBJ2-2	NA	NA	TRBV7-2	TGTGCCAGCAGCTTAAATAGTCTCGGGGAGCTGTTTTTT	CASSLNSLGELFF
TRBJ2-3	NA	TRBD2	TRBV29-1	TGCAGCGCAACGGGAGCGGGGGCAGGAGATACGCAATATTTT	CSATGAGAGDTQYF
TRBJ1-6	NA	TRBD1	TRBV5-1	TGCGCCAGCAGCGACAGTCCGACAGGGCATAATTCACCCCTCCACTTT	CASSDSPTGHNSPLHF
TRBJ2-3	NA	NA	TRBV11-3	TGTGCCAGCAGCCAGGGGATCCAGCGGTCCTTGGATACGCAGTATTTT	CASSQGIQRSLDTQYF
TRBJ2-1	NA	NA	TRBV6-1	TGTGCCAGCTCCGTCGCTTCTGAGTACAATGAGGAGTTGTTC	CASSVASEYNEELF
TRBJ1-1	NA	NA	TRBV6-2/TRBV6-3	TGTACCAGCAGTTACTCCCGGAACACTGAAGCTTTCTTT	CTSSYSRNTEAFF
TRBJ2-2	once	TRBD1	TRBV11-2	TGTGCCAGCAGCATGGGGACAGGGGTGACCGGGGAGCTGTCTTTT	CASSMGTGVTGELSF
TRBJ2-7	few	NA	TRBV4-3	TGTGCCAGCAGCCATCGTTCTAACATCTACGAGCAGTACTTC	CASSHRSNIYEQYF
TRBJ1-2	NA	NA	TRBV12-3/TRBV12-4	TGTGCCATCGGACATGGGGTCGGTGGCTATACCTTC	CAIGHGVGGYTF
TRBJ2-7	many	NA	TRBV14	TGTGCCAGCAGCCCCTCGGGACGGAAACTATACGAGCAGTACTTC	CASSPSGRKLYEQYF
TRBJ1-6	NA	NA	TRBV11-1	TGTGACAGCAGCTGGACACTGATTTCACCCCTCCACTTT	CDSSWTLISPLHF
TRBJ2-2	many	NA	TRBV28	TGTGCCAGCGAGAAAGGGGGAGCCGGGGAGCTGTTTTTT	CASEKGGAGELFF